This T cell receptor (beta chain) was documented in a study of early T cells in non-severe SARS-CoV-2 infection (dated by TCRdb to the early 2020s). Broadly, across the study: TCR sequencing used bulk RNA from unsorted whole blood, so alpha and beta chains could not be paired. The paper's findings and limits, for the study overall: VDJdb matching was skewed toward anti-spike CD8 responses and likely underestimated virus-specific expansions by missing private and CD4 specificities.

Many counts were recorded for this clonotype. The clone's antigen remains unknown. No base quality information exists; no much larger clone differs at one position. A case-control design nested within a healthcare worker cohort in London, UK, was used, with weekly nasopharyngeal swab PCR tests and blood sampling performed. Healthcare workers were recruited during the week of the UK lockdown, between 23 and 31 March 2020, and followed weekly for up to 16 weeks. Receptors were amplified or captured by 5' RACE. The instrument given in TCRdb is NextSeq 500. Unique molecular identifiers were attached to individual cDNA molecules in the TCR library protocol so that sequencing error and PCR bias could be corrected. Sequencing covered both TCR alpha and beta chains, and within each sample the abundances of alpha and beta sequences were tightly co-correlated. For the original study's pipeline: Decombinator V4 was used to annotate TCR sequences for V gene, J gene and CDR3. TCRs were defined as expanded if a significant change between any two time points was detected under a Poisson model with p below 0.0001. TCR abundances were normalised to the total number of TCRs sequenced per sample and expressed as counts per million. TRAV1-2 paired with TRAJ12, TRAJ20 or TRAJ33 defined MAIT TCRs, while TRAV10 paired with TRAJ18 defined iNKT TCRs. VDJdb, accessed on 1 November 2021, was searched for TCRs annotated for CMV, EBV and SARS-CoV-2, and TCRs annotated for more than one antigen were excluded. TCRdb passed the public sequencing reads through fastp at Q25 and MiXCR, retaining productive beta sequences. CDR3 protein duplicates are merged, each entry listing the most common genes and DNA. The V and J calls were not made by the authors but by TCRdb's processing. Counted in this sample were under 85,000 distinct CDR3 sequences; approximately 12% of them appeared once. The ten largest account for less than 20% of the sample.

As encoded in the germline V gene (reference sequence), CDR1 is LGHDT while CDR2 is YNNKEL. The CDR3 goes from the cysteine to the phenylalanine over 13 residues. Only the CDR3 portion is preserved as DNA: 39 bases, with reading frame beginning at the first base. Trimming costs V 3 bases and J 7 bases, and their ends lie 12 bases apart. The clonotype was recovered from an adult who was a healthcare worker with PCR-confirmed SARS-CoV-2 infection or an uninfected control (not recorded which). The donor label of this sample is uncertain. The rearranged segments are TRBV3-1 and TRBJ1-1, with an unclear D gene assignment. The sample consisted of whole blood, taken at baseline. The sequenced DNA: TGTGCCAGCAGCCAGCGAGGGCCCAGTGAAGCTTTCTTT. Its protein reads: CASSQRGPSEAFF.